The TCR beta chain described here comes from a study of siplizumab effects on memory and regulatory T cells. Donor pairs, a few in total, had unstimulated naive, memory, effector memory and TEMRA subsets sequenced. This CDR3 spans 15 amino acids. Looked up from germline, CDR1 is SQVTM and CDR2 is ANQGSEA. The V gene end was trimmed by 4 bases and the J gene end by 7 bases; junction bases not matched to a gene: 5. Concerning this clone itself: Its antigen is unidentified.

Profiled with immunoSEQ multiplex PCR; TCRdb holds only in-frame clones, not every one. The sample carries roughly 64,000 clones, just over 95% recorded once. Whole-study results and caveats: Memory cells that were CD4+ and unstimulated gave rise to alloreactive sequences, which siplizumab significantly reduced. Proliferating Tregs from siplizumab cultures lacked functional confirmation of suppression. Naive T cells were seemingly more diverse than memory cells, and major contributions to the alloresponse seemed to be made by them.

The chain has TRBV29-1 and TRBJ2-2; 14 nucleotides match TRBD2. Sequenced material: naive CD8+ T cells sorted from blood. The clonotype originates from a human donor in good health. The CDR3 nucleotides read TGCAGCGTTGGGGGACTAGCGGGGGAAGACGGGGAGCTGTTTTTT. Translated: CSVGGLAGEDGELFF.